Below, 30 T cell receptor beta chains from the same sample are listed, as sequenced in a study of T cell repertoires in cytomegalovirus infection. TCRdb fed the reads into MiXCR, producing one record per CDR3 protein. Among around 100,000 distinct CDR3 sequences listed, under 50% were seen once. These receptors lack a known antigen. This specimen was CD8+ T cells from cultured PBMCs, taken from culture after CMV antigen stimulation. These receptors all stem from a human donor in good health (CMV status not recorded). Some clones in this sample may be carry-over from other donors' samples.

The chain joins TRBV27 to TRBJ1-2, with unresolved D. Germline CDR1 and CDR2: MNHEY and SMNVEV (reference sequence). The CDR3 loop spans 15 amino acids. Deletions cut 2 bases from V and 6 bases from J, with 16 bases between. CDR3 DNA: TGTGCCAGCAGTTTAACTTCCTACTCCGGACATGGCTACACCTTC. It codes for CASSLTSYSGHGYTF.

This chain joins TRBV6-2 or TRBV6-3 and TRBJ2-7, with 12 nucleotides matching TRBD2. Per germline, CDR1 MNHEY and CDR2 SVGEGT. V lost 0 bases to trimming and J lost 2 bases; unmatched junction nucleotides: 2. The CDR3 is 16 residues long. The CDR3, as DNA: TGTGCCAGCAGTTACTCACGGACTAGCGGGACCTACGAGCAGTACTTC. It codes for CASSYSRTSGTYEQYF.

This clonotype occurred many times. The chain uses TRBV12-3 or TRBV12-4 and TRBJ1-1; 7 bases map to TRBD1. The CDR3 extends over 15 amino acids. Germline trimming cut 6 bases from V and 1 base from J; bases unmatched to any gene: 8. The CDR3 spells CASRPLTGWNTEAFF. For the CDR3, the DNA is TGTGCCAGCAGACCATTGACAGGGTGGAACACTGAAGCTTTCTTT.

This clonotype was picked up one time. The chain couples TRBV6-6 to TRBJ2-2, with D uncertain. V was shortened by 8 bases and J by 0 bases, with 7 bases between the two germline ends. In germline, CDR1 is MNHNY, CDR2 SVGAGI (reference sequence). The CDR3 has 13 amino acids. The CDR3 reads CASGLANTGELFF. The CDR3 nucleotides are TGTGCCAGCGGGCTAGCGAACACCGGGGAGCTGTTTTTT.

This sequence joins TRBV28 and TRBJ2-7; D remains unclear. Between the trimmed V and J ends, which lost 3 bases and 3 bases, there was a span of 18 bases. Germline V gene sequence: CDR1 MDHEN, CDR2 SYDVKM. This CDR3 spans 16 amino acids. The CDR3, as DNA: TGTGCCAGCAGTTTCCCCGTTTGGAGAACCTACTACGAGCAGTACTTC. Protein sequence: CASSFPVWRTYYEQYF.

V usage is TRBV6-6 and J usage is TRBJ1-1, with TRBD1 as a possible D gene (5 bases). CDR3 size: 15 residues. Per germline, CDR1 MNHNY and CDR2 SVGAGI (reference sequence). The V and J ends lost 2 bases and 0 bases respectively, with 10 bases between them. Here the CDR3 DNA reads TGTGCCAGCAGTTACGGGGGGGATATGAACACTGAAGCTTTCTTT. This gives the protein CASSYGGDMNTEAFF.

The genes are TRBV6-1 and TRBJ2-7; a weak D match, TRBD2 (5 bases). In germline, CDR1 is MNHNS, CDR2 SASEGT. V lost 1 base and J 2 bases, leaving 15 bases between the germline ends. The CDR3 extends over 16 amino acids. In DNA, the CDR3 is TGTGCCAGCAGTGAAGGAGAGCGGCCAAATCCCTACGAGCAGTACTTC. This gives the protein CASSEGERPNPYEQYF.

V gene TRBV5-6 combines with J gene TRBJ2-2; 11 positions match TRBD1. Per germline, CDR1 SGHDT and CDR2 YYEEEE. The CDR3 contains 16 residues. V shed 4 bases and J 6 bases; nucleotides not matched to a gene: 8. CDR3 loop: CASSPLGGQGAGELFF. The CDR3, as DNA: TGTGCCAGCAGCCCCCTGGGGGGACAGGGGGCCGGGGAGCTGTTTTTT.

This clonotype has only a few counts. CDR3 DNA sequence: TGTGCCAGCATCTTAGGGGAGAACACTGAAGCTTTCTTT. Its protein product is CASILGENTEAFF. This chain links TRBV5-4 with TRBJ1-1; tentative D call: TRBD1 (5 bases). Trimming removed 6 bases at V and 1 base at J, with 10 bases between. The length of the CDR3 is 13 residues. Germline V gene sequence: CDR1 SGHNT, CDR2 YYREEE (reference sequence).

The chain carries TRBV7-6 and TRBJ2-3; D is undetermined. Between the trimmed V and J ends, which lost 7 bases and 1 base, there was a span of 12 bases. The CDR3 contains 14 residues. The V gene's germline CDR1 is SGHVS and CDR2 FNYEAQ. For the CDR3, the DNA is TGTGCCAGCACCCCCAGCTGGGGCACAGATACGCAGTATTTT. As protein: CASTPSWGTDTQYF.

V and J are TRBV7-2 and TRBJ2-3; TRBD2 matches 9 bases. The CDR3 extends over 14 amino acids. CDR1 is SGHTA, CDR2 FQGNSA, per germline. V was clipped by 5 bases and J by 3 bases; unmatched bases: 3. The CDR3 is CASSPGLATDTQYF. The CDR3 nucleotides are TGTGCCAGCAGCCCGGGACTAGCAACAGATACGCAGTATTTT.

The genes are TRBV2 and TRBJ2-5, with D hard to call. The CDR3 has 12 residues. The V end lost 11 bases, the J end lost 1 base, and 11 bases lay between the germline ends. Germline CDR1 is SNHLY and CDR2 is FYNNEI. The CDR3, as DNA: TGTGCCGCCCTGGGGTTCCAAGAGACCCAGTACTTC. Encoded protein: CAALGFQETQYF.

This chain's CDR3 is CASSQIRTFYNEQFF. Written as DNA, the CDR3 is TGTGCCAGCAGCCAAATAAGGACCTTCTACAATGAGCAGTTCTTC. The chain employs TRBV14 and TRBJ2-1; D gene ambiguous. This CDR3 contains 15 residues. The V and J ends lost 2 bases and 3 bases respectively, with 11 bases between them. Germline CDR1 is SGHDN and CDR2 is FVKESK.

This clonotype was seen a handful of times. This CDR3 is CASSATGTGYSPLHF. DNA of the CDR3: TGTGCCAGCAGTGCCACCGGGACAGGGTATTCACCCCTCCACTTT. The V call is TRBV27, the J call TRBJ1-6, with 9 bases fitting TRBD1. Germline lookup yields CDR1 MNHEY and CDR2 SMNVEV (reference sequence). Trimming cost V 5 bases and J 8 bases; bases outside gene matches: 7. The CDR3 is made up of 15 amino acids.

This chain links TRBV7-9 with TRBJ2-1; 9 bases align to TRBD2. The CDR3 loop spans 16 amino acids. Germline values: CDR1 SEHNR, CDR2 FQNEAQ (reference sequence). The V segment lost 5 bases and the J segment 4 bases; nucleotides outside the gene matches: 9. In nucleotides, the CDR3 is TGTGCCAGCAGCCCAACCAGCGGGGGGTATTACAATGAGCAGTTCTTC. Translation: CASSPTSGGYYNEQFF.

The V and J genes are TRBV27 and TRBJ1-2; no clear D gene. The CDR3 runs to 14 residues. The V end was cut by 3 bases, the J end by 4 bases, with 12 bases between. Germline V gene data show CDR1 as MNHEY and CDR2 as SMNVEV (reference sequence). CDR3 DNA sequence: TGTGCCAGCAGTTTTGGCGGCTCCGGCTATGGCTACACCTTC. Its translation is CASSFGGSGYGYTF.

This chain links TRBV12-3 or TRBV12-4 with TRBJ1-4; D is unresolved. The CDR3 runs to 13 residues. With 3 bases removed from V and 8 bases from J, the gap between germline ends came to 10 bases. For the CDR3, the DNA is TGTGCCAGCAGTTTTTTGTGGGGAGAAAAACTGTTTTTT. Protein product: CASSFLWGEKLFF.

Concerning this clonotype itself: Relative to the germline gene, one junction end is altered; a read error may explain this. The CDR3 sequence is CASSARGAFF. The CDR3 coding sequence is TGTGCCAGCAGCGCTCGAGGGGCGTTTTTT. The chain links TRBV7-8 to TRBJ1-6; perhaps TRBD1 as D (5 bases). This CDR3 contains 10 residues. In germline, CDR1 is SGHVS, CDR2 FQNEAQ.

V usage is TRBV7-8 and J usage is TRBJ2-1, with D perhaps matching TRBD1 (6 bases). Germline loops: CDR1 SGHVS, CDR2 FQNEAQ. Trimming pared 5 bases from V and 7 bases from J, leaving 15 bases between. The CDR3 consists of 14 residues. CDR3 amino acids: CASSLLNRANEQFF. The CDR3 DNA is TGTGCCAGCAGCCTACTAAACAGGGCAAATGAGCAGTTCTTC.

The chain couples TRBV5-1 to TRBJ2-1; D possibly corresponds to TRBD2 (5 bases). The CDR3 runs 12 residues. Germline values: CDR1 SGHRS, CDR2 YFSETQ. V dropped 6 bases and J dropped 9 bases, with 13 bases sitting between them. The CDR3 loop is CASTPGSLEQFF. The CDR3 nucleotides are TGCGCCAGCACCCCGGGGAGCCTTGAGCAGTTCTTC.

This clonotype appeared a single time. J is TRBJ2-3 and V is TRBV11-2, with 16 bases matching TRBD2. CDR3 length equals 19 residues. Germline V gives CDR1 SGHAT, CDR2 FQNNGV. Trimming at V came to 5 bases and at J to 4 bases, leaving 12 bases not matched to a gene. CDR3 in DNA: TGTGCCAGCAGCAATAATTATCCCGGGACTAGCGGGGGGGCAGATACGCAGTATTTT. Protein: CASSNNYPGTSGGADTQYF.

Points on this clonotype: A read error may account for a junction end that differs from germline. V and J are TRBV6-2 or TRBV6-3 and TRBJ2-3; 7 bases fit TRBD2. The CDR3 runs to 14 residues. Germline values: CDR1 MNHEY, CDR2 SVGEGT. DNA of the CDR3: TGTACCAGGGACTACGCGGCTACAACAGATACGCAGTATTTT. Translating it yields CTRDYAATTDTQYF.

The gene calls are TRBV12-3 or TRBV12-4 and TRBJ2-1; D gene ambiguous. Trimming shortened V by 6 bases and J by 8 bases, and 11 bases separated the two germline ends. The CDR3 spans 12 residues. CDR3 protein: CASSLQVDEQFF. The CDR3 DNA reads TGTGCCAGCAGCCTCCAAGTGGATGAGCAGTTCTTC.

This clonotype has ten or more counts. The chain uses TRBV20-1 and TRBJ2-4; 8 positions agree with TRBD2. Germline V gives CDR1 DFQATT, CDR2 SNEGSKA (reference sequence). This CDR3 has 14 amino acids. J lost 8 bases, V lost 1 base, and 7 bases had no gene match. CDR3 nucleotides: TGCAGTGCTAGAGTGAGGACTAGCAGGGACATTCAGTACTTC. It translates to CSARVRTSRDIQYF.

This chain uses TRBV27 with TRBJ1-2; TRBD1 aligns across 7 bases. The V gene end was trimmed by 6 bases and the J gene end by 7 bases; junction bases not matched to a gene: 11. The CDR3 extends over 14 amino acids. Germline CDR1 reads MNHEY; CDR2 reads SMNVEV (reference sequence). This CDR3 reads CASRDPFRQGGYTF. The CDR3 bases are TGTGCCAGCAGAGACCCTTTTAGACAGGGTGGCTACACCTTC.

As for this clonotype: An end of the junction does not agree with germline; a read error may underlie this. The chain is built from TRBV24-1 and TRBJ1-2; D remains unclear. This CDR3 is built from 12 residues. Germline values: CDR1 KGHDR, CDR2 SFDVKD. CDR3 DNA sequence: TGTGCCACCGGTGATTTGGGCGGTGGCTACACCTTC. It translates to CATGDLGGGYTF.

The genes are TRBV6-6 and TRBJ2-2, with a possible D match to TRBD1 (7 bases). The CDR3 loop spans 13 amino acids. The V gene lost 6 bases and the J gene lost 5 bases, with 10 bases spanning the gap. From germline, CDR1 is MNHNY and CDR2 SVGAGI (reference sequence). CDR3 sequence (DNA): TGTGCCAGCAGAGCAGGGGGGACCGGGGAGCTGTTTTTT. Encoded protein: CASRAGGTGELFF.

This clonotype was seen once. A junction end diverges from the germline sequence, so it may reflect a read error. This chain connects TRBV7-3 to TRBJ2-2; 9 bases are shared with TRBD2. Germline-derived CDR1 and CDR2 are SGHTA and FQGTGA. The CDR3 has 15 residues. CDR3 protein: CASRLAGDNDGELFF. DNA for the CDR3: TGTGCCAGCCGCTTAGCGGGGGATAATGACGGGGAGCTGTTTTTT.

This clonotype turned up a few times. The V call is TRBV27, the J call TRBJ1-6, with unresolved D. The CDR3 spans 15 residues. CDR1 MNHEY and CDR2 SMNVEV come from the germline V gene (reference sequence). The V and J ends lost 3 bases and 14 bases respectively, with 20 bases between them. The CDR3 reads CASSLSRPSERALHF. The DNA for the CDR3 is TGTGCCAGCAGTTTGAGTCGACCGAGCGAGAGGGCCCTCCACTTT.

This clonotype occurred a few times. The chain has TRBV11-2 and TRBJ2-3; 8 nucleotides agree with TRBD2. Germline CDR1 is SGHAT and CDR2 is FQNNGV. Trimming at V came to 0 bases and at J to 6 bases, leaving 14 bases not matched to a gene. This CDR3 region has 18 residues. CDR3 sequence: CASSLDPGGKEPWDTQYF. For the CDR3, the DNA is TGTGCCAGCAGCTTAGATCCGGGGGGGAAGGAGCCCTGGGATACGCAGTATTTT.